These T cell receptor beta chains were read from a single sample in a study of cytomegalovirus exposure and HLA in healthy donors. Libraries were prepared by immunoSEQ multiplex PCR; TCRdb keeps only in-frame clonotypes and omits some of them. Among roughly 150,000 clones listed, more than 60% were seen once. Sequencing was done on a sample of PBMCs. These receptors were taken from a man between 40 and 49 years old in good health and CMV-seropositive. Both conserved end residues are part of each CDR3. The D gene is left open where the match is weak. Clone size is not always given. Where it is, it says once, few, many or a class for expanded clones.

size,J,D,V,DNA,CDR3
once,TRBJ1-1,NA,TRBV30,TGTGCCTGGGGTGACTACACGGAAGCTTTCTTT,CAWGDYTEAFF
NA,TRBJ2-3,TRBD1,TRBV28,TGTGCCAGCGAGACAGGGGGAGGGGATACGCAGTATTTT,CASETGGGDTQYF
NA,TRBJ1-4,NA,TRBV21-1,TGTGCCAGCAGCAAAGAAGGGACAGGCGGGGAAAAACTGTTTTTT,CASSKEGTGGEKLFF
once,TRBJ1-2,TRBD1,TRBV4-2,TGTGCCAGCAGCCAAGCAGGACAGGGTTCGCATGGCTACACCTTC,CASSQAGQGSHGYTF
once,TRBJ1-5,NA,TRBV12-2,TGTGCAAGCTCTGCGGGGGGTAGTAGAAATCAGCCCCAGCATTTT,CASSAGGSRNQPQHF
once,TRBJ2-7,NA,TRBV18,TGTGCCAGCTCACCTGCCGGGTACGAGCAGTACTTC,CASSPAGYEQYF
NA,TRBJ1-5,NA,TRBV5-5,TGTGCCAGCAGCTTGGGCGGTTTAGGTCAGCCCCAGCATTTT,CASSLGGLGQPQHF
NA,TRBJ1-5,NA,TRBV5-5,TGTGCCAGCAGCTTTTTAGAGGGCCGCCAGCCCCAGCATTTT,CASSFLEGRQPQHF
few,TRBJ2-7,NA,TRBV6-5,TGTGCCAGCAGTGAAGGGGTCTTAGGCTACGAGCAGTACTTC,CASSEGVLGYEQYF
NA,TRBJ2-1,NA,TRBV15,TGTGCCACCAGCAGAGGACGAGGGGGTACCTCCCCTAGCTCCTACAATGAGCAGTTCTTC,CATSRGRGGTSPSSYNEQFF